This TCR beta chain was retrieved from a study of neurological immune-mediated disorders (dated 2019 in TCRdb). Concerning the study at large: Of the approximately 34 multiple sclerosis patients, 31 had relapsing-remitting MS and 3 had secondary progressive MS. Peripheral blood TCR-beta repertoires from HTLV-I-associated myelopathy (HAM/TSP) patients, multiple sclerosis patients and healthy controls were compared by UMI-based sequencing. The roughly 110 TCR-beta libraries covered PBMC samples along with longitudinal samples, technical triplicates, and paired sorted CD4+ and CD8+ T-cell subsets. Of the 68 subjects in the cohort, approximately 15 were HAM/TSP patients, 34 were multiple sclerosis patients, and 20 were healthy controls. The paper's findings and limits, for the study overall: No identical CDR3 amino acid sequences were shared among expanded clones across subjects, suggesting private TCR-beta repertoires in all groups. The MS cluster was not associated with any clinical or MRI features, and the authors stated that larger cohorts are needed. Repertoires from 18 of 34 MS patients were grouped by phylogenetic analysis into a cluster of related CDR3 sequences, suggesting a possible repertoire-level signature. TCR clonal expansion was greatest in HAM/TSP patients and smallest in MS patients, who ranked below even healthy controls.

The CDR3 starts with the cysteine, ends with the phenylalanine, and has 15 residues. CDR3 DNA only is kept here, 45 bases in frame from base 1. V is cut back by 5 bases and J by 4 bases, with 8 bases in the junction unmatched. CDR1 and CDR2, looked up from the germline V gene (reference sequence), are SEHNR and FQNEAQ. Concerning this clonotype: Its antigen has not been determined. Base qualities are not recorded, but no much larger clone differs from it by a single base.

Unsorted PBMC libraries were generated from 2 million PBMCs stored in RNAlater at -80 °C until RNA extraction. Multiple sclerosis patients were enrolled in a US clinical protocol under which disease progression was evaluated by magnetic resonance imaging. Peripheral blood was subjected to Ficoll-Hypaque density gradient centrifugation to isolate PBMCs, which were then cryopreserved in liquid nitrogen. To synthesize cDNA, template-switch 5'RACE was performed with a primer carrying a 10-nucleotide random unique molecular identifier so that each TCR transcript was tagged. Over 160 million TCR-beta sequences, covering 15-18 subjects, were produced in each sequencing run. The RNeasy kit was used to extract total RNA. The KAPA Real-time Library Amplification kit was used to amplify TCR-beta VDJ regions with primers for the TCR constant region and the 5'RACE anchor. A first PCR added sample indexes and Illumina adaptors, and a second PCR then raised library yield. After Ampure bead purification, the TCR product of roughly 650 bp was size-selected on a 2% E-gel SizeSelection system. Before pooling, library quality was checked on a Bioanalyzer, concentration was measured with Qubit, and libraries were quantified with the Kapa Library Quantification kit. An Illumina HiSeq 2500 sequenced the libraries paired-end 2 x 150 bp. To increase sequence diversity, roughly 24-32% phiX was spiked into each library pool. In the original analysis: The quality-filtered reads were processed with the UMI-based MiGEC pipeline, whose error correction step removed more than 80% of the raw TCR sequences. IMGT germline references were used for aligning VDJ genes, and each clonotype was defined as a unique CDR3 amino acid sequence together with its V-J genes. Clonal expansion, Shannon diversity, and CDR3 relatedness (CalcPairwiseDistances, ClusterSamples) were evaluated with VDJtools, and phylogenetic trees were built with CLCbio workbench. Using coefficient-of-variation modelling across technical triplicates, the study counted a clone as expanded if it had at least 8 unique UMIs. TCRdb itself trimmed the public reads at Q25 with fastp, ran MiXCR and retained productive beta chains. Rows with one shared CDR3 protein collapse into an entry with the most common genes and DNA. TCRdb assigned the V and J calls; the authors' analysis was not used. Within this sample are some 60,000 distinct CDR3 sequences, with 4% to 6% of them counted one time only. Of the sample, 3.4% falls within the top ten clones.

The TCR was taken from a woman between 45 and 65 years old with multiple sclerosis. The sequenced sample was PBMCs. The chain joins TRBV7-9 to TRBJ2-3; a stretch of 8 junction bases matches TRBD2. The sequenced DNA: TGTGCCAGCAGCCCGAGCGGGGGCGGCGCAGATACGCAGTATTTT. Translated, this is CASSPSGGGADTQYF.